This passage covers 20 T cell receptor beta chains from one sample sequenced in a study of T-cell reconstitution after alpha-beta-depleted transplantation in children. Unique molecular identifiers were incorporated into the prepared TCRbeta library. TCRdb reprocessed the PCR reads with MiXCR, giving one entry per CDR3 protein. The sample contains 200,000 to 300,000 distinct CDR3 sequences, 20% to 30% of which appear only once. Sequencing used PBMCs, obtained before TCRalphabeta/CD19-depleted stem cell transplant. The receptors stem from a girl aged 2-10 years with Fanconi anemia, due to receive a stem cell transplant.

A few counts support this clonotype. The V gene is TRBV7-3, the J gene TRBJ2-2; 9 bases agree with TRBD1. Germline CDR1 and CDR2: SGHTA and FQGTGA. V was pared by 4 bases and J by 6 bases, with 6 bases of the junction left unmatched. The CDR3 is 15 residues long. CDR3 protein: CASSSGQGLSGELFF. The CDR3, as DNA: TGTGCCAGCAGCTCGGGACAGGGACTGTCCGGGGAGCTGTTTTTT. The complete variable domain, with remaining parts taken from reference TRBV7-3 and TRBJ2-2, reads GAGVSQTPSNKVTEKGKYVELRCDPISGHTALYWYRQSLGQGPEFLIYFQGTGAADDSGLPNDRFFAVRPEGSVSTLKIQRTERGDSAVYLCASSSGQGLSGELFFGEGSRLTVL.

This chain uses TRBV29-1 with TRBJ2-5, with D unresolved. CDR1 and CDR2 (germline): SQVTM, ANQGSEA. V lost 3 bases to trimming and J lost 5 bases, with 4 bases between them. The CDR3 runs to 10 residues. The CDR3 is CSVDSETQYF. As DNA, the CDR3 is TGCAGCGTTGACAGCGAGACCCAGTACTTC.

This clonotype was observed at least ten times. The CDR3 spells CSATDGETQYF. CDR3 coding DNA: TGCAGTGCTACTGACGGAGAGACCCAGTACTTC. The V gene is TRBV20-1, the J gene TRBJ2-5, with unresolved D. CDR1 and CDR2 (germline): DFQATT, SNEGSKA (reference sequence). Trimming cost V 4 bases and J 4 bases, with 7 bases left between them. The CDR3 loop spans 11 amino acids.

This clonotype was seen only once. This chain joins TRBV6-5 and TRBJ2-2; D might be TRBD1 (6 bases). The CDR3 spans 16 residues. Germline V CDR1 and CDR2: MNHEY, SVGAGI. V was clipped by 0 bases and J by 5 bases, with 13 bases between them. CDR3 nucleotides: TGTGCCAGCAGTTACTCAAGGGTTAGGGGGACCGGGGAGCTGTTTTTT. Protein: CASSYSRVRGTGELFF.

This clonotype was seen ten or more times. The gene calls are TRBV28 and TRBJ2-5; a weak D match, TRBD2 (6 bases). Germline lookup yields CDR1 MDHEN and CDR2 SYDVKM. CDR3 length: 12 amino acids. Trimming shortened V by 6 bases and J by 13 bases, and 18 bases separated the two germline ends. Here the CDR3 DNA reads TGTGCCAGCAGGCGGAGGGGAACGAGGACGTACTTC. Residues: CASRRRGTRTYF.

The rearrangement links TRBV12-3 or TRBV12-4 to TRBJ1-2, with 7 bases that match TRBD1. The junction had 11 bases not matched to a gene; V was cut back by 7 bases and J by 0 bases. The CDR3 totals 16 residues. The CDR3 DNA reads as TGTGCCAGCAAGATGTTGGCCGACAGGGCTAACTATGGCTACACCTTC. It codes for CASKMLADRANYGYTF.

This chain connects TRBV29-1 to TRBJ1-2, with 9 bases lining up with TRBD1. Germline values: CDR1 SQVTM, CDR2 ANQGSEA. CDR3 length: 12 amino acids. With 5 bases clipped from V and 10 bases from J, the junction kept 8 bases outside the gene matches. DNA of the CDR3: TGCAGCGTTCTGAGGGACAGGGTAGACTACACCTTC. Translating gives CSVLRDRVDYTF.

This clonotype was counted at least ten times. The CDR3 region has the DNA TGTGCCAGCGACCAAAGGGATTCACCCCTCCACTTT. As protein: CASDQRDSPLHF. The chain joins TRBV28 to TRBJ1-6; no clear D. Germline-derived CDR1 and CDR2 are MDHEN and SYDVKM. The CDR3 runs to 12 residues. Trimming cost V 8 bases and J 8 bases, with 10 bases left between them.

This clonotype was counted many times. The CDR3 is CSVRKTGWAETQYF. CDR3 sequence (DNA): TGCAGCGTTCGAAAGACAGGGTGGGCAGAGACCCAGTACTTC. The chain uses TRBV29-1 and TRBJ2-5; 7 positions agree with TRBD1. The CDR3 has 14 residues. The germline CDR1 and CDR2 sequences are SQVTM and ANQGSEA. V was pared by 5 bases and J by 4 bases, with 10 bases of the junction left unmatched.

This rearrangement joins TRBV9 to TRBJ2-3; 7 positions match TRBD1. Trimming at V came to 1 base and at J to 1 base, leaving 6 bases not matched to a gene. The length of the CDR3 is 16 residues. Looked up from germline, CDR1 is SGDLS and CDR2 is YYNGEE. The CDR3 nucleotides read TGTGCCAGCAGCGTACTCTCAGGGGGACGCACAGATACGCAGTATTTT. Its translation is CASSVLSGGRTDTQYF.

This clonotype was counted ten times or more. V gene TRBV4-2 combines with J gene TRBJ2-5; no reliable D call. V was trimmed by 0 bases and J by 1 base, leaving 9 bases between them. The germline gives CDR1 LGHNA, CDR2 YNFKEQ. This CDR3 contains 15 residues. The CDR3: CASSQDIVIQETQYF. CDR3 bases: TGTGCCAGCAGCCAAGATATAGTGATCCAAGAGACCCAGTACTTC.

In nucleotides, the CDR3 is TGCAGTGCTAGCAGAACAGCGGGCGCCCCCACAATGGGTCAGCAGTTCTTC. Translation: CSASRTAGAPTMGQQFF. The genes are TRBV20-1 and TRBJ2-1; D is possibly TRBD2 (6 bases). This CDR3 has 17 residues. The germline CDR1 and CDR2 sequences are DFQATT and SNEGSKA (reference sequence). The V end lost 3 bases, the J end lost 11 bases, and 29 bases lay between the germline ends.

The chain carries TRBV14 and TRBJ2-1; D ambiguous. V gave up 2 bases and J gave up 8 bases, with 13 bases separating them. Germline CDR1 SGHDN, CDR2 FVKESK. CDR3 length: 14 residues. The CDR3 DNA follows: TGTGCCAGCAGCCAAAGGGTTGTTGTAGATGAGCAGTTCTTC. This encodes CASSQRVVVDEQFF.

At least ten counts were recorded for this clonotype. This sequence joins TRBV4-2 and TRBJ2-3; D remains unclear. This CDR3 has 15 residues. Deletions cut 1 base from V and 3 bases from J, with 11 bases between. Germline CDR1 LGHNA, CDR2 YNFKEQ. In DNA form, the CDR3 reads TGTGCCAGCAGCCAAGCCCCTAAGAGGACAGATACGCAGTATTTT. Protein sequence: CASSQAPKRTDTQYF.

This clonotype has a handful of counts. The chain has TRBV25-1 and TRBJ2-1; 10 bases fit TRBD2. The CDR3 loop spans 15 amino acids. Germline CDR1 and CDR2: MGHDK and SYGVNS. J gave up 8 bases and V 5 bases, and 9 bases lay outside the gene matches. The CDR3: CASSQSPSGSYEQFF. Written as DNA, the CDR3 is TGTGCCAGCAGTCAATCGCCTAGCGGGAGCTATGAGCAGTTCTTC.

The CDR3 region has the DNA TGTGCCAGCAGCCCGGAAAACACAGATACGCAGTATTTT. Protein sequence: CASSPENTDTQYF. The rearrangement uses TRBV3-1 and TRBJ2-3; D not resolved. V lost 4 bases to trimming and J lost 2 bases, with 7 bases between them. Germline loops: CDR1 LGHDT, CDR2 YNNKEL (reference sequence). This CDR3 comprises 13 residues.

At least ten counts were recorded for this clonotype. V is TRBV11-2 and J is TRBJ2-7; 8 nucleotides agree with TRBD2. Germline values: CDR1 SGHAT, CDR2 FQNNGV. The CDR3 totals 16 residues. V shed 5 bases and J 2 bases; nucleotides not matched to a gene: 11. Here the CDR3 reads CASSITGGTVTYEQYF. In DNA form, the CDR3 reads TGTGCCAGCAGCATTACGGGGGGGACGGTAACCTACGAGCAGTACTTC.

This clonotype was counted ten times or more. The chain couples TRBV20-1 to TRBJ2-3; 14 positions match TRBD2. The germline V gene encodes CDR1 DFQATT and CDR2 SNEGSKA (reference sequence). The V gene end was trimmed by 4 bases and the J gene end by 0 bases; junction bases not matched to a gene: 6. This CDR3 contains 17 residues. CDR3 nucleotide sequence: TGCAGTGCTACCCGACTAGCGGGGGGGGTTAGCACAGATACGCAGTATTTT. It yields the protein CSATRLAGGVSTDTQYF.

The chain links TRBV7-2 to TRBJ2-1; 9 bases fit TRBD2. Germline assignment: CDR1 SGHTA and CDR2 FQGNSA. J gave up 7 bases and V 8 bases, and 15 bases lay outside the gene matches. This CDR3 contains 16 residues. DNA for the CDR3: TGTGCCAGCGCCCCAGTTAGCGGGAGAACAGGGAATGAGCAGTTCTTC. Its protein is CASAPVSGRTGNEQFF. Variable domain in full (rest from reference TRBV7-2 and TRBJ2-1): GAGVSQSPSNKVTEKGKDVELRCDPISGHTALYWYRQSLGQGLEFLIYFQGNSAPDKSGLPSDRFSAERTGGSVSTLTIQRTQQEDSAVYLCASAPVSGRTGNEQFFGPGTRLTVL.

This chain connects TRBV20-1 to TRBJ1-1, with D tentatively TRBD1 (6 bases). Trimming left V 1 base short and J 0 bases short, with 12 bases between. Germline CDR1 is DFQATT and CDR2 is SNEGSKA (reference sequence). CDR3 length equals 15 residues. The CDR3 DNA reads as TGCAGTGCTAGAGGCAGGGGCTTCATGAACACTGAAGCTTTCTTT. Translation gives CSARGRGFMNTEAFF.